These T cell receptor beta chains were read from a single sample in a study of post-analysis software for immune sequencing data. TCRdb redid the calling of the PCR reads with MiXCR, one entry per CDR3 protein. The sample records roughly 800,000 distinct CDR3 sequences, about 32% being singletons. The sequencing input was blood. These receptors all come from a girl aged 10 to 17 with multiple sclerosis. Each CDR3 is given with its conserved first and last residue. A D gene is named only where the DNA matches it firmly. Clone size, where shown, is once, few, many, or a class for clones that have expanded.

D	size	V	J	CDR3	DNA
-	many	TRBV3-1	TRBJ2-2	CASRREAGELFF	TGTGCCAGCAGGAGAGAGGCGGGGGAGCTGTTTTTT
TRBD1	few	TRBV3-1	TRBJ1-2	CASRRQGEGGGYTF	TGTGCCAGCAGGCGACAGGGGGAAGGCGGTGGCTACACCTTC
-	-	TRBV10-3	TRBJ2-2	CAISEGAFVNTGELFF	TGTGCCATCAGTGAGGGGGCCTTTGTGAACACCGGGGAGCTGTTTTTT
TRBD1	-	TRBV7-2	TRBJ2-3	CASSLARQGSSTDTQYF	TGTGCCAGCAGCTTAGCTAGACAGGGCAGTAGCACAGATACGCAGTATTTT
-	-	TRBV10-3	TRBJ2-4	CAISPARHIQYF	TGTGCCATCAGTCCCGCGAGGCACATTCAGTACTTC
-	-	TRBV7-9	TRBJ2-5	CASSVDLTRETQYF	TGTGCCAGCAGCGTGGACCTCACGCGGGAGACCCAGTACTTC
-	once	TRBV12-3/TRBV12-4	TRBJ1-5	CASSRTENQPQHF	TGTGCCAGCAGTCGGACAGAGAATCAGCCCCAGCATTTT
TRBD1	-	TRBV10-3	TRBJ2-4	CAIQGGGKNIQYF	TGTGCCATCCAAGGGGGCGGCAAAAACATTCAGTACTTC
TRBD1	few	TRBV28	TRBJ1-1	CASNFLLTYLHRGNTEAFF	TGTGCCAGCAATTTTCTCCTTACATACCTTCACAGGGGGAACACTGAAGCTTTCTTT
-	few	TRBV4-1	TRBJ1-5	CASSHGTEDSNQPQHF	TGCGCCAGCAGCCACGGAACCGAGGATAGCAATCAGCCCCAGCATTTT
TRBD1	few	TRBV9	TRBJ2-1	CASSVSRGLNNEQFF	TGTGCCAGCAGCGTAAGCAGGGGGCTAAACAATGAGCAGTTCTTC
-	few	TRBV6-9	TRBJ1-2	CASPGQAYGYTF	TGTGCCAGCCCCGGGCAGGCCTATGGCTACACCTTC
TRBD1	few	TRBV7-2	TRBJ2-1	CASSADRVNEQFF	TGTGCCAGCAGCGCCGACAGGGTCAATGAGCAGTTCTTC
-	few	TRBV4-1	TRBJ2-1	CASSQPGLRSYNEQFF	TGCGCCAGCAGCCAACCAGGGCTCCGCTCCTACAATGAGCAGTTCTTC
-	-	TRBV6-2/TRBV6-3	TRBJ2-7	CASSYSSGEQYF	TGTGCCAGCAGTTACTCCTCGGGCGAGCAGTACTTC
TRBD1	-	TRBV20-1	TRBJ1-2	CSAKTDRNYGYTF	TGCAGTGCTAAGACGGACAGGAACTATGGCTACACCTTC
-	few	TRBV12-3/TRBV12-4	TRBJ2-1	CASSPLGSGGGNEQFF	TGTGCCAGCAGTCCTCTGGGTAGCGGAGGGGGTAATGAGCAGTTCTTC
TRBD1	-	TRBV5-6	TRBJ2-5	CASSWRSRGIEQYF	TGTGCCAGCAGCTGGAGGTCCAGGGGGATAGAGCAGTACTTC
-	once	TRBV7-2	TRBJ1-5	CASSREAGGNNQPQHF	TGTGCCAGCAGCCGCGAGGCGGGGGGCAACAATCAGCCCCAGCATTTT
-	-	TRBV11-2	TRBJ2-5	CASSFMSLAPSRETQYF	TGTGCCAGCAGCTTTATGTCACTAGCCCCTTCTAGAGAGACCCAGTACTTC
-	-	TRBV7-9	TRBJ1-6	CASSLAGIRNSPLHF	TGTGCCAGCAGCTTAGCAGGGATAAGGAATTCACCCCTCCACTTT
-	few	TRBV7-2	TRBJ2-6	CASSLSGGGSGANVLTF	TGTGCCAGCAGCTTATCCGGGGGCGGTTCTGGGGCCAACGTCCTGACTTTC
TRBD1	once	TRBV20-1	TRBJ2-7	CSARDQWTGPYEQYF	TGCAGTGCTAGAGACCAGTGGACAGGGCCCTACGAGCAGTACTTC
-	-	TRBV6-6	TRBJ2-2	CASSYEAGYTGELFF	TGTGCCAGCAGTTACGAGGCAGGCTACACCGGGGAGCTGTTTTTT
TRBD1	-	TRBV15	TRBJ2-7	CATSSRQGVSYEQYF	TGTGCCACCAGCAGCCGGCAGGGGGTCTCCTACGAGCAGTACTTC
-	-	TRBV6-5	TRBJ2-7	CASRNGGGHYNEQYF	TGTGCCAGCAGAAACGGAGGCGGGCACTACAATGAGCAGTACTTC
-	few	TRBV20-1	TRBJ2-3	CSASALVWTTDTQYF	TGCAGTGCTAGTGCCCTCGTGTGGACGACAGATACGCAGTATTTT
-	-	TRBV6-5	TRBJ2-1	CASSYWGGTGAKDNEQFF	TGTGCCAGCAGTTACTGGGGGGGTACAGGGGCCAAGGACAATGAGCAGTTCTTC